Sequencing of this T cell receptor (beta chain) was carried out in a study of T cell repertoires in cytomegalovirus infection. Overall study context: Indications came from public TCR beta signatures; they pointed to CMV infection and to a matching HLA type. Findings of the study overall: Identification of carriers of CMV plus the relevant HLA was performed using cumulative public TCR beta family frequency. HLA-C-restricted CMV clonotypes gave the most frequent clonotype in two of eight donors.

V was pared by 4 bases and J by 14 bases, with 8 bases of the junction left unmatched. The CDR3 extends over 12 amino acids. TCRdb passed the reads through MiXCR, listing each CDR3 protein once. Of some 450,000 distinct CDR3 sequences in the sample, around 32% were seen once. Comment on this clonotype: The antigen remains undetermined.

The J gene is TRBJ2-3, the V gene TRBV12-3 or TRBV12-4; TRBD1 matches at 8 bases. Sequencing used PBMCs. This TCR came from a human donor in good health (CMV status not recorded). Some clones in this sample may be carry-over from other donors' samples. CDR3 amino acids: CASSSRGQGPYF. As DNA, the CDR3 is TGTGCCAGCAGTTCCCGCGGACAGGGTCCGTATTTT.